A selection of T cell receptor beta chains follows, all from one sample in a study of blood T cell repertoires in COVID-19. The method was immunoSEQ multiplex PCR; TCRdb's version includes in-frame clones alone and lacks a portion of them. The table includes about 190,000 clones, roughly 79% detected once. Sequenced material: peripheral blood. The source of these receptors is a man between 60 and 70 years old with active or convalescent COVID-19. Both conserved end residues are part of each CDR3. The order of the fields is D gene, clone size, J gene, CDR3 length, V gene, CDR3 protein, CDR3 DNA. The D gene is left open where the match is weak. Only some rows state a clone size, as once, few, many or a class for expanded clones.

NA NA TRBJ2-2 13 TRBV5-1 CASSLTGNGELFF TGCGCCAGCAGCTTGACAGGGAACGGGGAGCTGTTTTTT
TRBD1 NA TRBJ2-1 15 TRBV7-2 CASSPTGGANNEQFF TGTGCCAGCAGCCCAACAGGGGGCGCGAACAATGAGCAGTTCTTC
NA NA TRBJ2-7 13 TRBV6-4 CASSEAIGYEQYF TGTGCCAGCAGTGAAGCTATCGGCTACGAGCAGTACTTC
TRBD1 NA TRBJ1-3 17 TRBV5-6 CASSLVGQLKTGNTIYF TGTGCCAGCAGCTTGGTGGGACAGCTTAAAACTGGAAACACCATATATTTT
NA NA TRBJ2-3 17 TRBV11-3 CASSLGLGSGSTDTQYF TGTGCCAGCAGCTTAGGTCTAGGGAGCGGAAGCACAGATACGCAGTATTTT
TRBD2 NA TRBJ2-2 16 TRBV5-6 CASSSLGLENTGELFF TGTGCCAGCAGCTCGCTCGGACTAGAGAACACCGGGGAGCTGTTTTTT
TRBD1 NA TRBJ1-5 16 TRBV27 CASSLKGQPSVTAQHF TGTGCCAGCAGTTTAAAGGGACAGCCCTCGGTCACGGCCCAGCATTTT
NA NA TRBJ1-2 13 TRBV7-3 CASGSGLGYGYTF TGTGCCAGCGGGAGTGGATTAGGCTATGGCTACACCTTC
NA NA TRBJ2-5 13 TRBV28 CASSFRGQETQYF TGTGCCAGCAGTTTCAGGGGCCAAGAGACCCAGTACTTC
NA few TRBJ1-4 15 TRBV28 CASSSPRGTNEKLFF TGTGCCAGCAGTTCGCCCAGGGGAACTAATGAAAAACTGTTTTTT
NA NA TRBJ1-2 15 TRBV18 CASSLQGNHISGYTF TGTGCCAGCTCACTTCAGGGAAATCACATATCAGGCTACACCTTC
NA NA TRBJ1-2 12 TRBV19 CASSIRGDGYTF TGTGCCAGTAGTATCCGGGGGGATGGCTACACCTTC
NA NA TRBJ2-2 14 TRBV18 CASSPVQGSGELFF TGTGCCAGCTCACCAGTTCAGGGTTCCGGGGAGCTGTTTTTT
TRBD2 once TRBJ2-1 19 TRBV7-6 CASSLNRLLRGREGNEQFF TGTGCCAGCAGCTTGAACAGATTGTTGCGAGGGAGGGAAGGAAATGAGCAGTTCTTC
NA NA TRBJ2-5 14 TRBV5-4 CASRGLAGKETQYF TGTGCCAGCAGGGGGCTGGCGGGAAAAGAGACCCAGTACTTC
NA NA TRBJ2-7 15 TRBV5-1 CASSLDGTAVYEQYF TGCGCCAGCAGCTTGGATGGTACAGCAGTATACGAGCAGTACTTC
NA NA TRBJ1-5 13 TRBV29-1 CSVYDGGNQPQHF TGCAGCGTTTACGACGGGGGGAATCAGCCCCAGCATTTT
NA NA TRBJ1-3 15 TRBV20-1 CSAGGVLSSGNTIYF TGCAGTGCTGGTGGAGTACTGAGCTCTGGAAACACCATATATTTT
TRBD2 NA TRBJ2-1 16 TRBV7-6 CASSSPGLATWGEQFF TGTGCCAGCAGCTCCCCGGGACTAGCAACTTGGGGCGAGCAGTTCTTC
NA NA TRBJ2-7 15 TRBV27 CASSLRHSPVYEQYF TGTGCCAGCAGTCTCCGACACTCGCCTGTCTACGAGCAGTACTTC
NA NA TRBJ2-1 13 TRBV4-1 CASSHVIGDEQFF TGCGCCAGCAGCCATGTCATAGGGGATGAGCAGTTCTTC
TRBD2 NA TRBJ2-1 13 TRBV6-2/TRBV6-3 CASCRGGGNEQFF TGTGCCAGCTGCCGGGGGGGAGGCAATGAGCAGTTCTTC
TRBD1 NA TRBJ2-5 14 TRBV18 CASSSGQVDETQYF TGTGCCAGCTCATCGGGACAGGTCGATGAGACCCAGTACTTC
NA NA TRBJ2-7 14 TRBV6-5 CASSPPQGTYEQYF TGTGCCAGCAGTCCCCCACAGGGTACCTACGAGCAGTACTTC
NA NA TRBJ1-1 13 TRBV5-1 CASSSTGYTEAFF TGCGCCAGCAGCTCTACAGGTTACACTGAAGCTTTCTTT
NA NA TRBJ1-1 17 TRBV19 CASSPWWGGGANTEAFF TGTGCCAGTAGTCCCTGGTGGGGCGGGGGGGCGAACACTGAAGCTTTCTTT
TRBD2 NA TRBJ2-5 16 TRBV7-3 CASSATGAGVGETQYF TGTGCCAGCAGCGCAACTGGGGCGGGGGTAGGGGAGACCCAGTACTTC
NA NA TRBJ2-2 15 TRBV11-3 CASSLDLTNTGELFF TGTGCCAGCAGCCTAGACCTAACGAACACCGGGGAGCTGTTTTTT
TRBD2 NA TRBJ2-7 13 TRBV29-1 CSVASGSSYEQYF TGCAGCGTTGCTAGCGGGAGCTCCTACGAGCAGTACTTC